A selection of T cell receptor beta chains follows, all from one sample in a study of T cell clonotyping in hematopoietic cell transplantation. The repertoire was sequenced with immunoSEQ multiplex PCR; TCRdb's copy has only in-frame clones and lacks some. Here the sample spans around 10,000 clones, 84% being singletons. The source was PBMCs, collected at the time of graft-versus-host disease after allogeneic stem cell transplant. These receptors were collected from a male patient aged 60 to 75 who had an allogeneic stem cell transplant from an unrelated donor, so the T cells may come from the graft donor. Some clones in this sample may be carry-over from other donors' samples. Each CDR3 is given with its conserved first and last residue. Each record gives: D gene, J gene, V gene, CDR3 length, clone size, CDR3 protein, CDR3 DNA. A D gene is named only where the DNA matches it firmly. Clone size, where shown, is once, few, many, or a class for clones that have expanded.

>-|TRBJ1-5|TRBV5-1|14|-
CASSLDAANQPQHF
TGCGCCAGCAGCCTGGACGCCGCCAATCAGCCCCAGCATTTT
>-|TRBJ2-5|TRBV29-1|12|few
CSVGHPRETQYF
TGCAGCGTTGGACATCCGAGGGAGACCCAGTACTTC
>-|TRBJ1-6|TRBV19|15|-
CASRTGVSYNSPLHF
TGTGCCAGTAGGACGGGGGTTTCCTATAATTCACCCCTCCACTTT
>TRBD1|TRBJ1-1|TRBV19|16|-
CASRADRGEYNTEAFF
TGTGCCAGTAGGGCGGACAGGGGCGAGTATAACACTGAAGCTTTCTTT
>-|TRBJ1-1|TRBV10-3|17|-
CAISEPTVAREDTEAFF
TGTGCCATCAGTGAGCCGACTGTGGCCAGGGAGGACACTGAAGCTTTCTTT
>-|TRBJ1-5|TRBV7-2|15|-
CASSHGDRWGQPQHF
TGTGCCAGCAGCCACGGAGACAGGTGGGGACAGCCCCAGCATTTT
>-|TRBJ2-5|TRBV5-6|14|few
CASSMAARRETQYF
TGTGCCAGCAGCATGGCGGCCAGGAGGGAGACCCAGTACTTC
>-|TRBJ1-4|TRBV4-3|17|-
CASSQSYRVATNEKLFF
TGCGCCAGCAGCCAATCCTACAGGGTTGCAACTAATGAAAAACTGTTTTTT
>-|TRBJ1-6|TRBV19|14|-
CASSRQGEYSPLHF
TGTGCCAGTAGCCGGCAGGGAGAGTATTCACCCCTCCACTTT
>-|TRBJ2-2|TRBV14|14|-
CASSHRTETGELFF
TGTGCCAGCAGCCATCGGACGGAGACCGGGGAGCTGTTTTTT
>TRBD2|TRBJ2-5|TRBV28|16|once
CASSLRLAGVKETQYF
TGTGCCAGCAGTTTGAGGCTAGCGGGGGTAAAAGAGACCCAGTACTTC
>-|TRBJ1-3|TRBV19|15|-
CASSIRQYSGNTIYF
TGTGCCAGTAGTATACGGCAATACTCTGGAAACACCATATATTTT
>TRBD2|TRBJ2-7|TRBV11-2|16|-
CASSLGRLAGNYEQYF
TGTGCCAGCAGCTTAGGCCGGCTAGCGGGGAACTACGAGCAGTACTTC
>-|TRBJ2-1|TRBV5-6|13|-
CASSPGGSNEQFF
TGTGCCAGCAGCCCGGGGGGCAGCAATGAGCAGTTCTTC
>TRBD1|TRBJ2-2|TRBV9|20|-
CASSAPVAWDSGGYLGELFF
TGTGCCAGCAGCGCGCCTGTAGCTTGGGACAGCGGTGGTTACCTCGGGGAGCTGTTTTTT
>-|TRBJ1-1|TRBV19|14|-
CASSMGLLGTEAFF
TGTGCCAGTAGTATGGGGCTCCTGGGCACTGAAGCTTTCTTT
>-|TRBJ2-3|TRBV11-2|13|-
CASSPTSRDTQYF
TGTGCCAGCAGCCCAACTAGCAGAGATACGCAGTATTTT
>-|TRBJ1-1|TRBV9|15|-
CASSPLSAANTEAFF
TGTGCCAGCAGCCCCCTATCGGCAGCGAACACTGAAGCTTTCTTT
>-|TRBJ1-1|TRBV6-5|15|-
CASSYLVAGNTEAFF
TGTGCCAGCAGTTACTTGGTGGCTGGGAACACTGAAGCTTTCTTT
>-|TRBJ2-7|TRBV4-3|15|medium-sized
CASSQDSSGGYEQYF
TGCGCCAGCAGCCAAGATTCCTCTGGGGGCTACGAGCAGTACTTC
>-|TRBJ2-3|TRBV4-2|12|-
CASSQSGDTQYF
TGTGCCAGCAGCCAATCCGGGGATACGCAGTATTTT
>-|TRBJ1-1|TRBV19|13|-
CASSMWENTEAFF
TGTGCCAGTAGTATGTGGGAGAACACTGAAGCTTTCTTT
>TRBD1|TRBJ1-6|TRBV5-4|16|few
CASSWTSGTENSPLHF
TGTGCCAGCAGCTGGACCTCCGGGACAGAAAATTCACCCCTCCACTTT
>TRBD2|TRBJ2-7|TRBV6-5|14|-
CASSSGTSGYEQYF
TGTGCCAGCAGCTCCGGGACTAGCGGGTACGAGCAGTACTTC
>-|TRBJ2-7|TRBV4-1|16|-
CASSQDGTAASYEQYF
TGCGCCAGCAGCCAAGACGGGACCGCCGCCTCCTACGAGCAGTACTTC
>-|TRBJ2-6|TRBV19|16|-
CASKRTSDSGANVLTF
TGTGCCAGTAAACGGACATCAGATTCTGGGGCCAACGTCCTGACTTTC
>TRBD1|TRBJ2-1|TRBV4-3|16|-
CASSQDSGTGGNEQFF
TGCGCCAGCAGCCAAGATTCGGGGACAGGGGGCAATGAGCAGTTCTTC
>TRBD1|TRBJ2-5|TRBV5-1|14|-
CASSLDRGVETQYF
TGCGCCAGCAGCTTGGACAGGGGGGTTGAGACCCAGTACTTC
>TRBD1|TRBJ1-6|TRBV6-5|15|-
CASRETGGGGWALHF
TGTGCCAGCAGGGAGACAGGGGGTGGGGGTTGGGCCCTCCACTTT
>TRBD2|TRBJ2-5|TRBV7-9|17|-
CASSSTVGRAPQETQYF
TGTGCCAGCAGCTCTACAGTTGGGAGGGCACCACAAGAGACCCAGTACTTC
>-|TRBJ2-3|TRBV10-3|13|-
CATWGTGTDTQYF
TGTGCCACCTGGGGGACGGGCACAGATACGCAGTATTTT
>-|TRBJ2-7|TRBV7-2|15|-
CASSLGEAGTYEQYF
TGTGCCAGCAGCTTAGGTGAGGCCGGAACCTACGAGCAGTACTTC
>-|TRBJ1-4|TRBV7-3|13|-
CASSQGPGEKLFF
TGTGCCAGCAGCCAGGGTCCCGGCGAAAAACTGTTTTTT
>-|TRBJ2-2|TRBV5-1|18|-
CASSILITGTANTGELFF
TGCGCCAGCAGCATTCTAATCACCGGGACGGCGAACACCGGGGAGCTGTTTTTT
>TRBD1|TRBJ1-1|TRBV4-2|16|-
CASSQPSRGVNTEAFF
TGTGCCAGCAGCCAACCCAGCAGGGGGGTGAACACTGAAGCTTTCTTT
>-|TRBJ1-2|TRBV2|13|-
CASRGGLGYGYTF
TGTGCCAGCAGGGGAGGTTTGGGCTATGGCTACACCTTC
>TRBD1|TRBJ2-7|TRBV27|13|-
CASRGDSPYEQYF
TGTGCCAGCAGAGGGGACAGTCCCTACGAGCAGTACTTC
>-|TRBJ1-2|TRBV4-3|15|-
CASSQDLSGNYGYTF
TGCGCCAGCAGCCAAGATCTATCGGGAAACTATGGCTACACCTTC
>TRBD2|TRBJ2-7|TRBV7-2|18|-
CASSLSAGLAGGRHEQYF
TGTGCCAGCAGCCTCAGCGCGGGACTAGCGGGGGGGCGGCACGAGCAGTACTTC
>-|TRBJ2-1|TRBV10-3|11|-
CAISESNEQFF
TGTGCCATCAGTGAGTCCAATGAGCAGTTCTTC
>TRBD1|TRBJ2-5|TRBV9|15|-
CASSVGQGYQETQYF
TGTGCCAGCAGCGTGGGACAGGGGTACCAAGAGACCCAGTACTTC
>-|TRBJ2-7|TRBV19|15|-
CASSTVGSKSYEQYF
TGTGCCAGTAGCACCGTCGGGTCGAAATCCTACGAGCAGTACTTC
>-|TRBJ2-2|TRBV18|14|-
CASSPSGWAGELFF
TGTGCCAGCTCACCCTCAGGTTGGGCCGGGGAGCTGTTTTTT
>TRBD1|TRBJ2-7|TRBV5-1|19|-
CASSLSLYRGTDSSYEQYF
TGCGCCAGCAGCTTGTCATTGTATAGGGGGACAGATAGCTCCTACGAGCAGTACTTC
>TRBD1|TRBJ1-1|TRBV29-1|15|once
CSVVGQGDRWTEAFF
TGCAGCGTTGTGGGTCAGGGGGATCGGTGGACTGAAGCTTTCTTT
>TRBD1|TRBJ1-2|TRBV2|12|-
CASSLGQPGYTF
TGTGCCAGCAGCCTGGGACAGCCTGGCTACACCTTC
>-|TRBJ2-3|TRBV29-1|14|-
CSVPLVTSSDTQYF
TGCAGCGTTCCCTTAGTAACGAGTTCAGATACGCAGTATTTT
>-|TRBJ1-5|TRBV7-2|14|-
CASSLDSRNQPQHF
TGTGCCAGCAGCTTAGACAGTCGCAATCAGCCCCAGCATTTT
>-|TRBJ1-4|TRBV11-2|13|-
CASSLEGDEKLFF
TGTGCCAGCAGCTTAGAAGGGGATGAAAAACTGTTTTTT
>-|TRBJ2-3|TRBV5-4|15|-
CASSLAGGDADTQYF
TGTGCCAGCAGCTTGGCGGGGGGCGATGCAGATACGCAGTATTTT
>-|TRBJ2-1|TRBV6-5|16|few
CASSYSPRQGHNEQFF
TGTGCCAGCAGTTACTCTCCTCGGCAGGGCCACAATGAGCAGTTCTTC
>-|TRBJ2-5|TRBV7-2|16|-
CASSLIGNSGGETQYF
TGTGCCAGCAGCCTAATAGGGAATTCTGGTGGAGAGACCCAGTACTTC
>TRBD2|TRBJ2-7|TRBV6-5|15|-
CASTLSGEGRNEQYF
TGTGCCAGCACCCTATCGGGGGAGGGGCGGAACGAGCAGTACTTC
>-|TRBJ1-1|TRBV6-5|11|-
CASSGGLGAFF
TGTGCCAGCAGCGGGGGGCTTGGAGCTTTCTTT
>-|TRBJ1-2|TRBV9|14|once
CASSPGTPGYGYTF
TGTGCCAGCAGCCCCGGGACCCCTGGCTATGGCTACACCTTC
>-|TRBJ2-7|TRBV4-3|14|-
CASSRDDRAYEQYF
TGCGCCAGCAGCCGGGATGACAGAGCCTACGAGCAGTACTTC
>-|TRBJ2-5|TRBV7-2|15|once
CASKITGYWVETQYF
TGTGCCAGCAAGATAACAGGGTACTGGGTGGAGACCCAGTACTTC